Given below is one T cell receptor (beta chain) in context. This entry belongs to a study of T cell changes during pregnancy in multiple sclerosis. Trimming took 5 bases from V and 6 from J; bases not matched to a gene: 7. CDR3 size: 13 residues. Per the germline V gene, CDR1 is GTSNPN and CDR2 is SVGIG (reference sequence). Profiling relied on immunoSEQ multiplex PCR, and the TCRdb table lists in-frame clones only, not all of them. This table holds roughly 64,000 clones, roughly 91% found once. This material consisted of peripheral blood, taken in the second trimester of pregnancy. The origin of this receptor is a female donor with multiple sclerosis, enrolled in a pregnancy study. The chain recombines TRBV30 with TRBJ1-5, with 7 bases fitting TRBD1. CDR3 in DNA: TGTGCCTGGGCGACAGGGTTCGGTCAGCCCCAGCATTTT. Translated: CAWATGFGQPQHF.